The 27 T cell receptor beta chains presented below share a single source sample, sequenced in a study of CD8+CD57+ T cells in acquired aplastic anemia (dated 2018 in TCRdb). Patients chosen for sequencing had shown expansion of CD8+CD57+ cells by flow cytometry. Sequenced using an Illumina HiSeq 2000. Profiling of TCR beta VDJ combinations and CDR3 sequences used genomic DNA as the template. The public reads were reanalyzed by TCRdb: fastp trimming at Q25, MiXCR alignment, in-frame beta chains only. Rows with one shared CDR3 protein collapse into an entry with the most common genes and DNA. The sample contains about 180,000 distinct CDR3 sequences, roughly three fifths of them found a single time. Clones ranked in the top ten supply 42% of the sample. The sample taken for sequencing was sorted CD4+, CD8+, or CD8+CD57+ T cells (not recorded which) from PBMCs. The receptors derive from a human donor with aplastic anemia.

This clonotype has ten or more counts. J is TRBJ2-7 and V is TRBV7-2, with D unclear. The CDR3 sequence is 12 residues long. CDR1 SGHTA and CDR2 FQGNSA come from the germline V gene. The germline V and J ends were trimmed by 6 bases and 3 bases, with 9 bases remaining between them. This CDR3 reads CASSLIGYEQYF. The CDR3 DNA sequence: TGTGCCAGCAGTTTAATCGGCTACGAGCAGTACTTC.

V gene TRBV9 combines with J gene TRBJ2-3; TRBD1 aligns across 9 bases. This CDR3 has 15 amino acids. V shed 2 bases and J 4 bases; nucleotides not matched to a gene: 5. CDR1 and CDR2 from the germline V gene are SGDLS and YYNGEE. The DNA for the CDR3 is TGTGCCAGCAGCGTCTATCGGGACAGGGCAGATACGCAGTATTTT. The encoded protein is CASSVYRDRADTQYF.

The rearrangement links TRBV6-6 to TRBJ1-1; D is unclear. Germline lookup yields CDR1 MNHNY and CDR2 SVGAGI (reference sequence). V was pared by 2 bases and J by 3 bases, with 13 bases between. The CDR3 has 15 residues. The CDR3 DNA follows: TGTGCCAGCAGTTACGCCGGGCTCTCAGACACTGAAGCTTTCTTT. Translation gives CASSYAGLSDTEAFF.

In its sample, this clonotype was seen once. The chain combines TRBV10-3 with TRBJ1-5; a weak D match, TRBD1 (5 bases). Germline assignment: CDR1 ENHRY and CDR2 SYGVKD. Trimming took 3 bases from V and 7 from J, leaving 7 bases between them. This CDR3 is built from 12 residues. This chain's CDR3 is CAISDQGQPQHF. The DNA for the CDR3 is TGTGCCATCAGTGACCAGGGCCAGCCCCAGCATTTT.

This clonotype showed up just once. The chain recombines TRBV2 with TRBJ2-1; 8 nucleotides line up with TRBD1. V was pared by 7 bases and J by 6 bases, with 11 bases of the junction left unmatched. The CDR3 sequence is 15 residues long. Per the germline V gene, CDR1 is SNHLY and CDR2 is FYNNEI. The CDR3 loop reads CASIPDRESRNEQFF. In nucleotides, the CDR3 is TGTGCCAGCATTCCGGACAGGGAATCTCGCAATGAGCAGTTCTTC.

This chain joins TRBV30 and TRBJ1-2; D uncertain. The CDR3 loop spans 13 amino acids. Looked up from germline, CDR1 is GTSNPN and CDR2 is SVGIG (reference sequence). V shed 1 base and J shed 7 bases, with 13 bases lying between them. CDR3 region: CAWSAGKGLGYTF. The DNA for the CDR3 is TGTGCCTGGAGTGCAGGAAAGGGTCTTGGCTACACCTTC.

In its sample, this clonotype was seen a few times. The chain combines TRBV20-1 with TRBJ2-7; D possibly uses TRBD1 or TRBD2 (5 bases each). The CDR3 is made up of 14 amino acids. The V and J ends lost 1 base and 5 bases respectively, with 15 bases between them. The germline CDR1 and CDR2 sequences are DFQATT and SNEGSKA (reference sequence). The CDR3 nucleotides are TGCAGTGCTAGAGGTGGGATGGGGACCGACGAGCAGTACTTC. Amino acids: CSARGGMGTDEQYF.

The rearrangement uses TRBV3-1 and TRBJ1-6, with 8 bases fitting TRBD1. The V and J ends lost 4 bases and 6 bases, in that order; junction bases with no gene match: 2. This CDR3 is built from 14 residues. Per germline, CDR1 LGHDT and CDR2 YNNKEL (reference sequence). CDR3 in amino acids: CASSRGTGNSPLHF. CDR3 coding DNA: TGTGCCAGCAGCCGAGGGACAGGTAATTCACCCCTCCACTTT.

A word on this clonotype: A much more abundant neighbour one base away suggests this may be a read error. Lacking the conserved final phenylalanine or tryptophan, this CDR3 likely reflects a read error. The CDR3 sequence is CASSQNTGATGELFL. DNA of the CDR3: TGCGCCAGCAGCCAAAACACAGGGGCCACCGGGGAGCTGTTTCTT. This rearrangement joins TRBV4-1 to TRBJ2-2; TRBD1 matches at 7 bases. CDR1 is MGHRA and CDR2 is YSYEKL in the germline V gene. This CDR3 is built from 15 residues. Trimming took 2 bases from V and 4 from J; bases not matched to a gene: 4.

About this clonotype itself: A read error may account for a junction end that differs from germline. The rearrangement joins TRBV2 to TRBJ2-3, with 11 nucleotides matching TRBD2. Looked up from germline, CDR1 is SNHLY and CDR2 is FYNNEI. The CDR3 runs 15 residues. CDR3: CASKPGLADADTHYF. Here the CDR3 DNA reads TGTGCCAGCAAACCGGGACTAGCGGATGCAGATACGCATTATTTT.

V gene TRBV4-2 combines with J gene TRBJ1-5, with D possibly matching TRBD1 (5 bases). V gave up 0 bases and J gave up 7 bases, with 16 bases separating them. Germline CDR1 is LGHNA and CDR2 is YNFKEQ. CDR3 size: 16 residues. In DNA form, the CDR3 reads TGTGCCAGCAGCCAAGATGGGATAGGGGTGAGGCAGCCCCAGCATTTT. Its translation is CASSQDGIGVRQPQHF.

As regards this clonotype: The junction departs from germline at one end; a sequencing error may be responsible. The genes are TRBV9 and TRBJ2-2; D is undetermined. Germline lookup yields CDR1 SGDLS and CDR2 YYNGEE. CDR3 length: 13 amino acids. The CDR3 DNA reads TGTGCCAGCAGCGTAGGGTTCACCGGAGAGCTGTTTTTT. Protein product: CASSVGFTGELFF.

The chain carries TRBV7-9 and TRBJ2-3; 7 bases map to TRBD2. After removal of 5 bases from V and 5 bases from J, the junction contained 4 bases not matched to a gene. The CDR3 contains 13 residues. Germline-derived CDR1 and CDR2 are SEHNR and FQNEAQ (reference sequence). The CDR3 loop reads CASSGRAGDTQYF. The CDR3 coding sequence is TGTGCCAGCAGCGGGAGGGCCGGAGATACGCAGTATTTT.

This sequence joins TRBV2 and TRBJ1-5; tentatively, D is TRBD1 (5 bases). CDR3 length: 13 amino acids. Trimming cost V 7 bases and J 5 bases, with 12 bases left between them. CDR1 and CDR2 from the germline V gene are SNHLY and FYNNEI. The CDR3 DNA sequence: TGTGCCAGCACTTTAGGGGCCTATCAGCCCCAGCATTTT. Its translation is CASTLGAYQPQHF. Complete variable domain (other parts from reference TRBV2 and TRBJ1-5): EPEVTQTPSHQVTQMGQEVILRCVPISNHLYFYWYRQILGQKVEFLVSFYNNEISEKSEIFDDQFSVERPDGSNFTLKIRSTKLEDSAMYFCASTLGAYQPQHFGDGTRLSIL.

This chain uses TRBV7-3 with TRBJ2-7; 9 bases match TRBD2. This CDR3 contains 14 residues. V lost 8 bases, J lost 4 bases, and 9 bases stayed unmatched. CDR1 is SGHTA, CDR2 FQGTGA, per germline. CDR3 sequence reads: CASSGLATRYEQYF. CDR3 in DNA: TGTGCCAGCTCCGGACTAGCGACAAGATACGAGCAGTACTTC.

This chain connects TRBV12-3 or TRBV12-4 to TRBJ1-1, with TRBD1 identical over 7 bases. The CDR3 runs 18 residues. V was clipped by 3 bases and J by 1 base; unmatched bases: 14. Here the CDR3 reads CASSFGLVQGIGNTEAFF. The CDR3 DNA is TGTGCCAGCAGTTTTGGGTTGGTACAGGGGATAGGGAACACTGAAGCTTTCTTT.

In this sample, this clonotype turned up many times. The chain uses TRBV20-1 and TRBJ2-7, with 9 nucleotides matching TRBD1. V lost 1 base to trimming and J lost 7 bases; unmatched junction nucleotides: 5. From germline, CDR1 is DFQATT and CDR2 SNEGSKA (reference sequence). The CDR3 is 13 amino acids. CDR3: CSARGTGAREQYF. The CDR3 DNA follows: TGCAGTGCTAGAGGGACAGGGGCGCGGGAGCAGTACTTC.

The chain couples TRBV27 to TRBJ2-7; possibly TRBD1 for D (5 bases). Germline values: CDR1 MNHEY, CDR2 SMNVEV (reference sequence). The V and J ends lost 5 bases and 4 bases respectively, with 12 bases between them. The CDR3 length is 13 residues. CDR3 sequence reads: CASSLTGYYEQYF. In nucleotides, the CDR3 is TGTGCCAGCAGTCTTACAGGATATTACGAGCAGTACTTC.

The genes are TRBV10-3 and TRBJ1-6; D is ambiguous. The CDR3 has 12 residues. Trimming shortened V by 3 bases and J by 11 bases, and 8 bases separated the two germline ends. CDR1 is ENHRY, CDR2 SYGVKD, per germline. The CDR3 region has the DNA TGTGCCATCAGTGACCGGTCCGCACCCCTCCACTTT. Protein: CAISDRSAPLHF.

Many counts were recorded for this clonotype. This chain uses TRBV4-1 with TRBJ1-2; possibly TRBD1 for D (5 bases). V shed 4 bases and J shed 4 bases, with 13 bases lying between them. The CDR3 extends over 14 amino acids. CDR1 is MGHRA, CDR2 YSYEKL, per germline. The CDR3 reads CASSRPRDSYGYTF. The CDR3 region has the DNA TGCGCCAGCAGCCGACCTAGGGACTCCTATGGCTACACCTTC.

The rearrangement joins TRBV9 to TRBJ1-1; the match to TRBD1 covers 7 bases. CDR3 length equals 15 residues. Germline trimming cut 0 bases from V and 0 bases from J; bases unmatched to any gene: 2. Looked up from germline, CDR1 is SGDLS and CDR2 is YYNGEE. CDR3 region: CASSVVTGMNTEAFF. In nucleotides, the CDR3 is TGTGCCAGCAGCGTAGTGACAGGGATGAACACTGAAGCTTTCTTT.

The chain employs TRBV4-1 and TRBJ1-3; D uncertain. The CDR3 has 13 amino acids. Trimming stripped 3 bases from V and 4 bases from J, with 7 bases between. The germline gives CDR1 MGHRA, CDR2 YSYEKL. CDR3 sequence: CASSHPPGNTIYF. The DNA of the CDR3 is TGCGCCAGCAGCCATCCCCCAGGAAACACCATATATTTT.

In this sample, this clonotype turned up many times. The rearrangement joins TRBV19 to TRBJ2-5; 10 nucleotides align to TRBD2. The CDR3 has 16 amino acids. Per germline, CDR1 LNHDA and CDR2 SQIVND (reference sequence). V lost 0 bases and J lost 3; bases outside the gene matches: 4. CDR3 in DNA: TGTGCCAGTAGTATAGATCTAGCGGGGGTCGAAGAGACCCAGTACTTC. Translated: CASSIDLAGVEETQYF.

The V gene is TRBV15, the J gene TRBJ2-7; TRBD1 aligns across 8 bases. The trim removed 6 bases at V and 7 bases at J, leaving 14 bases unmatched. CDR3 length: 15 amino acids. From germline, CDR1 is LNHNV and CDR2 YYDKDF (reference sequence). The CDR3 nucleotides read TGTGCCACCAGTCTACCCCGGACAGGGCGTAGAGAGCAGTACTTC. Translated: CATSLPRTGRREQYF.

J is TRBJ2-1 and V is TRBV24-1; D is perhaps TRBD2 (5 bases). V was shortened by 7 bases and J by 12 bases, with 27 bases between the two germline ends. This CDR3 region has 16 residues. Per germline, CDR1 KGHDR and CDR2 SFDVKD. This CDR3 reads CATRGGLGGEAVGQFF. DNA of the CDR3: TGTGCCACCAGGGGCGGACTCGGTGGCGAGGCTGTGGGGCAGTTCTTC.

This clonotype was recorded at least ten times. The V call is TRBV4-1, the J call TRBJ1-2; 9 bases line up with TRBD1. The CDR3 has 15 residues. The V segment lost 4 bases and the J segment 3 bases; nucleotides outside the gene matches: 6. Germline lookup yields CDR1 MGHRA and CDR2 YSYEKL. The CDR3 region is CASSPQTGGHYGYTF. CDR3 nucleotides: TGCGCCAGCAGCCCACAGACAGGGGGACACTATGGCTACACCTTC.

The V and J genes are TRBV19 and TRBJ2-3; 9 nucleotides line up with TRBD1. CDR1 is LNHDA, CDR2 SQIVND, per germline (reference sequence). V was pared by 5 bases and J by 2 bases, with 8 bases of the junction left unmatched. The CDR3 is 16 amino acids. CDR3 DNA sequence: TGTGCCAGTAGTCTCTCGGGACAGGGCTTCACAGATACGCAGTATTTT. Translation: CASSLSGQGFTDTQYF.